This entry lists 7 T cell receptor beta chains sequenced from one sample in a study of blood T cell repertoires in COVID-19. The data were produced by immunoSEQ multiplex PCR, yet TCRdb's version contains in-frame clones alone and is incomplete. The sample lists under 250,000 clones, around four fifths occurring once. The sample comprised peripheral blood. The source is a man in his fifties or sixties with acute or convalescent COVID-19.

V gene TRBV7-9 combines with J gene TRBJ1-6, with TRBD1 matching 10 bases. CDR1 is SEHNR, CDR2 FQNEAQ, per germline (reference sequence). The CDR3 is 14 amino acids. The J segment lost 5 bases and the V segment lost 8 bases, leaving 3 bases of the junction unmatched. CDR3 DNA: TGTGCCAGCCGGGGGACAGGGGATAATTCACCCCTCCACTTT. Its translation: CASRGTGDNSPLHF. The full variable domain, in which reference TRBV7-9 and TRBJ1-6 provide the parts outside the CDR3, is DTGVSQNPRHKITKRGQNVTFRCDPISEHNRLYWYRQTLGQGPEFLTYFQNEAQLEKSRLLSDRFSAERPKGSFSTLEIQRTEQGDSAMYLCASRGTGDNSPLHFGNGTRLTVT.

The chain uses TRBV5-1 and TRBJ1-4; 11 bases map to TRBD1. Germline values: CDR1 SGHRS, CDR2 YFSETQ. CDR3 length: 16 residues. V lost 4 bases, J lost 3 bases, and 5 bases stayed unmatched. The DNA for the CDR3 is TGCGCCAGCAGCGTCGGACAGGGGGCTTCTAATGAAAAACTGTTTTTT. This codes for CASSVGQGASNEKLFF.

This clone has a handful of counts. V and J are TRBV7-8 and TRBJ1-2, with D unclear. CDR1 is SGHVS and CDR2 is FQNEAQ in the germline V gene. The CDR3 extends over 14 amino acids. The V end was cut by 5 bases, the J end by 1 base, with 11 bases between. CDR3 nucleotides: TGTGCCAGCAGCGAGACGACGGGTAACTATGGCTACACCTTC. Translated: CASSETTGNYGYTF.

The chain's CDR3 is CASSEFRRADTGELFF. CDR3 sequence (DNA): TGCGCCAGCAGTGAGTTTCGGAGAGCCGACACCGGGGAGCTGTTTTTT. This sequence joins TRBV10-1 and TRBJ2-2; D unresolved. Trimming took off 1 base at V and 3 bases at J, with 12 bases between the two ends. The CDR3 is made up of 16 amino acids. Germline V gene lookup returns CDR1 WNHNN and CDR2 SYGVQD (reference sequence).

The chain carries TRBV3-1 (or the pseudogene TRBV3-2) and TRBJ1-1, with TRBD1 identical over 7 bases. The germline V gene encodes CDR1 LGHDT and CDR2 YNNKEL (reference sequence). CDR3 length: 13 amino acids. The J segment lost 9 bases and the V segment lost 4 bases, leaving 8 bases of the junction unmatched. This CDR3 reads CASSLTGQTQAFF. Here the CDR3 DNA reads TGTGCCAGCAGCCTCACGGGACAGACACAAGCTTTCTTT.

On this clone itself: Other DNA sequences in the same sample also yield this CDR3. The chain carries TRBV12-3 or TRBV12-4 and TRBJ1-5; 7 nucleotides match TRBD1. Trimming at V came to 6 bases and at J to 4 bases, leaving 3 bases not matched to a gene. The CDR3 is 13 amino acids. CDR3 protein: CASRKQGNQPQHF. DNA of the CDR3: TGTGCCAGCAGAAAACAGGGGAATCAGCCCCAGCATTTT.

The chain combines TRBV28 with TRBJ1-3; 8 nucleotides line up with TRBD1. CDR1 is MDHEN, CDR2 SYDVKM, per germline. This CDR3 contains 16 residues. V lost 6 bases and J lost 0; bases outside the gene matches: 7. CDR3 residues: CASRRTGSGSGNTIYF. In nucleotides, the CDR3 is TGTGCCAGCAGAAGGACAGGGTCAGGCTCTGGAAACACCATATATTTT.